This is a list of T cell receptor beta chains from one sample in a study of T cell repertoires in cytomegalovirus infection. For these TCRs, the target antigens are not known. TCRdb re-called the reads through MiXCR, storing one row per CDR3 protein. The sample includes 44,000 or so distinct CDR3 sequences, 20% to 25% seen only once; the top ten take about 87%. The starting material was CD8+ T cells from cultured PBMCs, obtained from culture after CMV antigen stimulation. Receptors originate from a human donor in good health (CMV status not recorded). Some clones in this sample may be carry-over from other donors' samples. Both conserved end residues are part of each CDR3. D genes are given only for firm matches. Clone size, where shown, is once, few, many, or a class for clones that have expanded.

clone_size	v_call	j_call	d_call	cdr3_aa	cdr3_nt
many	TRBV6-4	TRBJ2-1	NA	CASSVERSYNEQFF	TGTGCCAGCAGTGTGGAACGGTCCTACAATGAGCAGTTCTTC
few	TRBV6-2/TRBV6-3	TRBJ1-5	TRBD1	CASRPRQGRGNQPQHF	TGTGCCAGCAGGCCAAGACAGGGAAGAGGAAATCAGCCCCAGCATTTT
many	TRBV6-2/TRBV6-3	TRBJ2-7	NA	CASSPSWDEQYF	TGTGCCAGCAGTCCCAGTTGGGACGAGCAGTACTTC
few	TRBV12-3/TRBV12-4	TRBJ2-3	NA	CASSPPGVGDTQYF	TGTGCCAGCAGTCCCCCCGGCGTGGGAGATACGCAGTATTTT
NA	TRBV7-2	TRBJ2-5	NA	CASSLNGWETQYF	TGTGCCAGCAGCTTAAACGGTTGGGAGACCCAGTACTTC
NA	TRBV7-9	TRBJ2-7	TRBD1	CASSFQGVSDEQYF	TGTGCCAGCAGCTTCCAGGGGGTCTCCGACGAGCAGTACTTC
once	TRBV27	TRBJ1-5	NA	CDSSPARNNQPQHF	TGTGACAGCAGTCCAGCCAGGAACAACCAGCCCCAGCATTTT
NA	TRBV5-1	TRBJ1-1	NA	CASSFGGVGTEAFF	TGCGCCAGCAGCTTCGGGGGTGTGGGCACTGAAGCTTTCTTT
few	TRBV14	TRBJ1-1	NA	CASSRLGGARDTEAFF	TGTGCCAGCAGCCGGTTGGGGGGGGCGCGGGACACTGAAGCTTTCTTT
NA	TRBV7-3	TRBJ2-3	TRBD2	CASSLKGGGRTDTQYF	TGTGCCAGCAGCTTAAAGGGCGGGGGGCGCACAGATACGCAGTATTTT
NA	TRBV11-2	TRBJ2-3	NA	CASSQTGTRLTGTDTQYF	TGTGCCAGCAGCCAAACCGGGACACGCCTCACTGGGACAGATACGCAGTATTTT
NA	TRBV15	TRBJ2-3	TRBD1	CATSRPLTGSVTDTQYF	TGTGCCACCAGCAGACCGCTGACAGGGTCTGTCACAGATACGCAGTATTTT
few	TRBV7-9	TRBJ1-1	NA	CASSLGGLNTEAFF	TGTGCCAGCAGCTTGGGGGGTTTGAACACTGAAGCTTTCTTT
few	TRBV27	TRBJ2-2	TRBD2	CASGGLAFTGELFF	TGTGCCAGCGGAGGACTAGCCTTCACCGGGGAGCTGTTTTTT
few	TRBV7-9	TRBJ1-4	NA	CASSRSSGRLDEKLFF	TGTGCCAGCAGCAGATCTTCGGGGCGGCTGGATGAAAAACTGTTTTTT
NA	TRBV15	TRBJ2-3	NA	CATSRDRNTDTQYF	TGTGCCACCAGCAGAGATCGCAACACAGATACGCAGTATTTT
few	TRBV7-2	TRBJ2-7	NA	CASSSPPDTYF	TGTGCCAGCAGCTCTCCGCCCGACACTTACTTC
many	TRBV19	TRBJ1-1	NA	CASSLGRNTEAFF	TGTGCCAGCAGCTTAGGAAGGAACACTGAAGCTTTCTTT
NA	TRBV7-6	TRBJ2-7	NA	CASSSGTLYEQYF	TGTGCCAGCAGCTCCGGGACCCTCTACGAGCAGTACTTC
NA	TRBV2	TRBJ1-5	TRBD1	CASREGDRDNSQPQHF	TGTGCCAGCAGGGAAGGGGACAGAGACAACAGTCAGCCCCAGCATTTT
NA	TRBV7-2	TRBJ2-7	TRBD1	CASSSRNRGYEQYF	TGTGCCAGCAGCTCCCGGAACAGGGGTTACGAGCAGTACTTC
NA	TRBV5-6	TRBJ2-7	TRBD2	CASGTGGEFHEQYF	TGTGCCAGCGGTACGGGGGGGGAATTCCACGAGCAGTACTTC
few	TRBV7-9	TRBJ1-1	NA	CASTYGGPPAFF	TGTGCCAGCACCTATGGAGGCCCGCCAGCTTTCTTT
NA	TRBV4-1	TRBJ2-5	TRBD2	CASSQDVAGGGAETQYF	TGCGCCAGCAGCCAAGATGTAGCGGGGGGTGGGGCGGAGACCCAGTACTTC
NA	TRBV12-3/TRBV12-4	TRBJ1-1	TRBD1	CASTPSGGNTEAFF	TGTGCCAGCACCCCCTCAGGGGGGAACACTGAAGCTTTCTTT
many	TRBV4-1	TRBJ1-1	NA	CASSPRLNTEAFF	TGCGCCAGCAGCCCTCGGCTTAACACTGAAGCTTTCTTT
NA	TRBV6-1	TRBJ1-1	NA	CASRQGSKAFF	TGTGCCAGCAGACAGGGTTCGAAAGCTTTCTTT
few	TRBV14	TRBJ2-5	NA	CASSPRLGRETQYF	TGTGCCAGCAGTCCAAGGTTGGGGCGAGAGACCCAGTACTTC
NA	TRBV7-4	TRBJ1-1	TRBD1	CASSGGTGSNTEAFF	TGTGCCAGCAGCGGGGGGACAGGGTCGAACACTGAAGCTTTCTTT
few	TRBV24-1	TRBJ2-1	TRBD2	CATSDPTNPGTSGNNEQFF	TGTGCCACCAGTGACCCAACGAATCCCGGGACTAGCGGAAACAATGAGCAGTTCTTC
NA	TRBV27	TRBJ2-7	NA	CASSLRGDISYEQYF	TGTGCCAGCAGTTTACGGGGGGACATCTCCTACGAGCAGTACTTC
few	TRBV7-2	TRBJ1-4	NA	CASSPGVANEKLFF	TGTGCCAGCAGCCCGGGGGTAGCTAATGAAAAACTGTTTTTT
NA	TRBV7-6	TRBJ2-1	TRBD2	CASSLIGEGNEQFF	TGTGCCAGCAGCTTAATAGGGGAGGGAAATGAGCAGTTCTTC